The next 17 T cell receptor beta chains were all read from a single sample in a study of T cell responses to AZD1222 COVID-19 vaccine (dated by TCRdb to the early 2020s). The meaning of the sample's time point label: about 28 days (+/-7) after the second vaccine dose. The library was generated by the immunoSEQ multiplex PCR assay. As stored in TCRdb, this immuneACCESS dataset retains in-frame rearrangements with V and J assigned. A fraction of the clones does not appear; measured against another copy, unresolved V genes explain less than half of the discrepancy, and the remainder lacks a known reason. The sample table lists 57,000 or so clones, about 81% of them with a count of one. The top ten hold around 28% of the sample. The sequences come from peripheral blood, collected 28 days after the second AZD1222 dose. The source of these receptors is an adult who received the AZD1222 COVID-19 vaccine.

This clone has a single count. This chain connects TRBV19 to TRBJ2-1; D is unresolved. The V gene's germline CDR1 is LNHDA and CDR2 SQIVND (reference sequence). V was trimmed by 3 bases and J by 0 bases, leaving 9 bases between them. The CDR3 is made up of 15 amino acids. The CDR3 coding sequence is TGTGCCAGTAGTATCGGCGGATACTCCTACAATGAGCAGTTCTTC. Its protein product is CASSIGGYSYNEQFF.

The chain's CDR3 is CASSFFGTSGTPHNEQFF. CDR3 nucleotides: TGTGCCAGCAGCTTCTTTGGGACTAGCGGGACCCCTCACAATGAGCAGTTCTTC. The chain carries TRBV9 and TRBJ2-1, with 13 bases matching TRBD2. Germline V CDR1 and CDR2: SGDLS, YYNGEE. V lost 4 bases to trimming and J lost 5 bases; unmatched junction nucleotides: 12. The CDR3 loop spans 18 amino acids.

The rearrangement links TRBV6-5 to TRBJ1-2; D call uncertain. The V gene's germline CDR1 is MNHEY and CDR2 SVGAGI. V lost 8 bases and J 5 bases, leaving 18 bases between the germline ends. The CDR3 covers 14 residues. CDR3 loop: CASHEGTIIYGYTF. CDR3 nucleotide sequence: TGTGCCAGCCATGAGGGTACAATTATTTATGGCTACACCTTC.

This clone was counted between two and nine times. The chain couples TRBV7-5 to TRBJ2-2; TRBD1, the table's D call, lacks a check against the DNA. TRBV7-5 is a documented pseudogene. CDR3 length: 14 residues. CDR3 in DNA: TGTGCCAGAAGCTTGGGACAGGGGACCGGGGAGCTGTTTTTT. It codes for CARSLGQGTGELFF.

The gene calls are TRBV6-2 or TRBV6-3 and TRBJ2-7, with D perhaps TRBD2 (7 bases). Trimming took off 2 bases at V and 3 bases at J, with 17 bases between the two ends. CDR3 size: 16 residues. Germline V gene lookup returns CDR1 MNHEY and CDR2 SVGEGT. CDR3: CASSYTVGGLNYEQYF. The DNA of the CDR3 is TGTGCCAGCAGTTACACAGTGGGGGGGCTGAACTACGAGCAGTACTTC.

This chain's CDR3 is CASSVVGLAEETQYF. The CDR3 nucleotides are TGTGCCAGCAGCGTAGTCGGACTAGCAGAAGAGACCCAGTACTTC. V usage is TRBV9 and J usage is TRBJ2-5, with 8 bases matching TRBD2. The CDR3 length is 15 residues. V shed 0 bases, J shed 3 bases, and the junction held 4 bases outside the gene matches. The germline V gene encodes CDR1 SGDLS and CDR2 YYNGEE.

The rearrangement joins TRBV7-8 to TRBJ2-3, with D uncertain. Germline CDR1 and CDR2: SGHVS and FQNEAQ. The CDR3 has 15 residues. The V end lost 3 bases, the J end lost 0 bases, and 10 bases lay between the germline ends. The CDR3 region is CASSLATRSTDTQYF. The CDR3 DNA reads TGTGCCAGCAGCTTGGCTACCCGGAGCACAGATACGCAGTATTTT.

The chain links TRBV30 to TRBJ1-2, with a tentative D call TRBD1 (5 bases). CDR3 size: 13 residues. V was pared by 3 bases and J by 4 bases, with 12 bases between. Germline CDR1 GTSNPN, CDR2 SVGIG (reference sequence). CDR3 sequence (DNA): TGTGCCTGGAGCCGCCGACAGACCTATGGCTACACCTTC. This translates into CAWSRRQTYGYTF.

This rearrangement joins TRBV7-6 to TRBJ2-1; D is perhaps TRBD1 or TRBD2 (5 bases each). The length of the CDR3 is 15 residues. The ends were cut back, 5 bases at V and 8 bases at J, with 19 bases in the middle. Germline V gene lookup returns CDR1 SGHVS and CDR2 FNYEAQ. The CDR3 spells CASSRRGAGVDEQFF. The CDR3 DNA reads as TGTGCCAGCAGCCGTCGGGGCGCCGGTGTGGATGAGCAGTTCTTC.

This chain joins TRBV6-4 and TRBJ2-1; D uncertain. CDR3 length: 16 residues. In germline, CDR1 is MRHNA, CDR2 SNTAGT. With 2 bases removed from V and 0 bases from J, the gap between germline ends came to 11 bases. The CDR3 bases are TGTGCCAGCAGTGACAACCGGGTAAGCTCCTACAATGAGCAGTTCTTC. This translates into CASSDNRVSSYNEQFF.

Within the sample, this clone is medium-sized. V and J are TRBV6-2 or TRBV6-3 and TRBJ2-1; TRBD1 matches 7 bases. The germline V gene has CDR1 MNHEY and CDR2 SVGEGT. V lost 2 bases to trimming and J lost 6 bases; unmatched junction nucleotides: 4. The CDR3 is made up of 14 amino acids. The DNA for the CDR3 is TGTGCCAGCAGTTACGGACAGGAGTCCAATGAGCAGTTCTTC. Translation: CASSYGQESNEQFF.

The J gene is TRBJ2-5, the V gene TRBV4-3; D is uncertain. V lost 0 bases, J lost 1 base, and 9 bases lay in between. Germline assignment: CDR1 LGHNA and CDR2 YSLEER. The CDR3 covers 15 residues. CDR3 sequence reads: CASSQDRHLQETQYF. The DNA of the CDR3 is TGCGCCAGCAGCCAAGACCGCCACCTCCAAGAGACCCAGTACTTC.

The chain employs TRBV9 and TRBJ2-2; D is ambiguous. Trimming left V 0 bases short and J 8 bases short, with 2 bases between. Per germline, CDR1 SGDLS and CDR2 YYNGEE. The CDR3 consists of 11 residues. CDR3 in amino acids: CASSVGGELFF. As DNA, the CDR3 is TGTGCCAGCAGCGTAGGAGGGGAGCTGTTTTTT.

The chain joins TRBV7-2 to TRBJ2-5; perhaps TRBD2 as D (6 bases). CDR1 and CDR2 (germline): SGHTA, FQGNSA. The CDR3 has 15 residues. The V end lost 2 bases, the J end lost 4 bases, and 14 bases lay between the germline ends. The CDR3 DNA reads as TGTGCCAGCAGCTTAACTCGGGAGCGTGGAGAGACCCAGTACTTC. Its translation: CASSLTRERGETQYF.

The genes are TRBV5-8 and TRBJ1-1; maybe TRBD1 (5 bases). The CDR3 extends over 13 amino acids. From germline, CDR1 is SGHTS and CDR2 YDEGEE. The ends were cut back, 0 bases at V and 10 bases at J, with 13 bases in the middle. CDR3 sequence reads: CASSLDQGSGAFF. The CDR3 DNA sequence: TGTGCCAGCAGCTTGGACCAGGGCTCTGGAGCTTTCTTT.

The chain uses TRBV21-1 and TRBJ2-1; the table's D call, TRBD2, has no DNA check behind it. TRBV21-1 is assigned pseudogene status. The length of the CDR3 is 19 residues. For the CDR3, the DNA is TGTGCCAGCAGCAAAGAATATAAGCGGGAGGGCCTTGAGTACAATGAGCAGTTCTTC. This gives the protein CASSKEYKREGLEYNEQFF.

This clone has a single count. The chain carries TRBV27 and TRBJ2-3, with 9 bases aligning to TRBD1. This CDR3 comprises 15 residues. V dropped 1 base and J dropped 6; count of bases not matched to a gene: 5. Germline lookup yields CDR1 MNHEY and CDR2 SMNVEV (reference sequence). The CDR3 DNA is TGTGCCAGCAGTTTATGGGGACAGGGCGAGGATACGCAGTATTTT. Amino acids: CASSLWGQGEDTQYF.